The 12 T cell receptor beta chains given below trace back to one sample, sequenced in a study of molecular identifiers for immune sequencing clone quantification. TCRdb reanalysed the PCR reads using MiXCR and keeps one entry per CDR3 protein. The sample carries a few hundred thousand distinct CDR3 sequences, roughly 23% recorded once. The sample consisted of naive CD8+ T cells from blood, with Jurkat cell RNA spiked in. The subset is: FACS-sorted CD8+CD4-CCR7+CD45RA+ naive T cells. These receptors were collected from a human donor in good health. Some libraries in this study had Jurkat cell RNA spiked in.

This clonotype was counted only a few times. The chain is built from TRBV27 and TRBJ2-3; D gene unclear. This CDR3 has 12 amino acids. V lost 5 bases to trimming and J lost 4 bases, with 7 bases between them. Germline CDR1 reads MNHEY; CDR2 reads SMNVEV (reference sequence). The CDR3 nucleotides read TGTGCCAGCAGTAGGTTTCCAGATACGCAGTATTTT. Amino acid sequence: CASSRFPDTQYF.

This sequence joins TRBV27 and TRBJ2-1; 10 bases are shared with TRBD1. Per germline, CDR1 MNHEY and CDR2 SMNVEV (reference sequence). V shed 0 bases and J 8 bases; nucleotides not matched to a gene: 7. This CDR3 is built from 16 residues. CDR3 residues: CASSLSWGTGVYEQFF. CDR3 DNA: TGTGCCAGCAGTTTATCGTGGGGGACAGGGGTCTATGAGCAGTTCTTC.

Comments on this clonotype: A much larger clone is a single base away; this may be a read error. V gene TRBV5-1 combines with J gene TRBJ1-1; possibly TRBD1 for D (5 bases). The CDR3 is 14 residues long. Between the trimmed V and J ends, which lost 3 bases and 0 bases, there was a span of 9 bases. Germline CDR1 is SGHRS and CDR2 is YFSETQ. In DNA, the CDR3 is TGCGCCAGCAGCTCCGGGGCAGTGAACACTGAAGCTTTCTTT. Amino acids: CASSSGAVNTEAFF. Full variable domain (remainder filled in from reference TRBV5-1 and TRBJ1-1): KAGVTQTPRYLIKTRGQQVTLSCSPISGHRSVSWYQQTPGQGLQFLFEYFSETQRNKGNFPGRFSGRQFSNSRSEMNVSTLELGDSALYLCASSSGAVNTEAFFGQGTRLTVV.

To note about this clonotype: This is likely a read error, given that the CDR3 carries no conserved phenylalanine or tryptophan at its end. The chain has TRBV6-5 and TRBJ2-7; D is unclear. CDR3 length equals 12 residues. V was clipped by 5 bases and J by 7 bases, with 12 bases between them. Per germline, CDR1 MNHEY and CDR2 SVGAGI. CDR3 nucleotides: TGTGCCAGCAGTCCAGGTGCGAGGGAGCAGTACCTC. Translating gives CASSPGAREQYL.

This clonotype appeared a few times. The V gene is TRBV30, the J gene TRBJ2-7; D gene uncertain. The V end was cut by 0 bases, the J end by 1 base, with 16 bases between. CDR1 and CDR2 (germline): GTSNPN, SVGIG (reference sequence). The CDR3 has 16 residues. The CDR3 DNA sequence: TGTGCCTGGAGTGTACCCCCCGGACGGGTTTCCTACGAGCAGTACTTC. This gives the protein CAWSVPPGRVSYEQYF.

This clonotype was seen a few times. The chain couples TRBV4-1 to TRBJ1-1, with 7 positions matching TRBD1. With V trimmed by 4 bases and J by 3 bases, 8 bases remained unmatched. The germline CDR1 and CDR2 sequences are MGHRA and YSYEKL. The CDR3 totals 15 residues. CDR3 in DNA: TGCGCCAGCAGCCCTTTATCTACAGGGGACACTGAAGCTTTCTTT. Encoded protein: CASSPLSTGDTEAFF.

In this sample, this clonotype turned up a few times. V gene TRBV6-2 or TRBV6-3 combines with J gene TRBJ2-7; D remains ambiguous. The CDR3 has 13 amino acids. Germline V gives CDR1 MNHEY, CDR2 SVGEGT. Trimming left V 0 bases short and J 3 bases short, with 6 bases between. CDR3 in amino acids: CASSYSKDYEQYF. The CDR3 coding sequence is TGTGCCAGCAGTTACTCGAAAGACTACGAGCAGTACTTC.

V is TRBV28 and J is TRBJ2-1; TRBD1 might be the D (6 bases). Deletions cut 5 bases from V and 10 bases from J, with 21 bases between. CDR1 and CDR2 (germline): MDHEN, SYDVKM. The CDR3 is 15 amino acids. As DNA, the CDR3 is TGTGCCAGCAGTCCTGGGCAGGGGTCGGCCCGAGAGCAGTTCTTC. Protein product: CASSPGQGSAREQFF.

About this clonotype: No conserved phenylalanine or tryptophan ends this CDR3, so it is likely a read error. The chain uses TRBV11-2 and TRBJ1-4; TRBD1 matches at 7 bases. V shed 5 bases and J 3 bases; nucleotides not matched to a gene: 3. The CDR3 has 14 residues. Germline lookup yields CDR1 SGHAT and CDR2 FQNNGV. In DNA, the CDR3 is TGTGCCAGCAGCCTAGGGACAGCTAATGAAAAACTGTTTTTA. Encoded protein: CASSLGTANEKLFL.

This sequence joins TRBV14 and TRBJ2-7; 7 bases agree with TRBD2. The CDR3 sequence is 12 residues long. V shed 4 bases, J shed 9 bases, and the junction held 6 bases outside the gene matches. Germline V gene data show CDR1 as SGHDN and CDR2 as FVKESK. The CDR3 sequence: CASSPYGGMQYF. The CDR3 DNA reads as TGTGCCAGCAGCCCCTACGGGGGGATGCAGTACTTC.

This clonotype has just a few counts. This chain joins TRBV11-2 and TRBJ2-7; 13 bases match TRBD2. This CDR3 is 16 amino acids long. CDR1 SGHAT and CDR2 FQNNGV come from the germline V gene. The V segment lost 3 bases and the J segment 3 bases; nucleotides outside the gene matches: 5. The CDR3 sequence is CASSLSGLAGNYEQYF. CDR3 in DNA: TGTGCCAGCAGCTTGTCGGGACTAGCGGGGAACTACGAGCAGTACTTC. The variable domain in full, with the rest retrieved from reference TRBV11-2 and TRBJ2-7, is EAGVAQSPRYKIIEKRQSVAFWCNPISGHATLYWYQQILGQGPKLLIQFQNNGVVDDSQLPKDRFSAERLKGVDSTLKIQPAKLEDSAVYLCASSLSGLAGNYEQYFGPGTRLTVT.

The genes are TRBV7-9 and TRBJ2-2; 7 bases align to TRBD1. The germline gives CDR1 SEHNR, CDR2 FQNEAQ (reference sequence). The CDR3 contains 17 residues. V trimming: 6 bases; J trimming: 2 bases; junction bases outside the gene matches: 12. CDR3 bases: TGTGCCAGCAGTTCACGTCTGACAGGGATCAACACCGGGGAGCTGTTTTTT. Translating it yields CASSSRLTGINTGELFF. The whole variable domain, filled in from reference TRBV7-9 and TRBJ2-2, reads DTGVSQNPRHKITKRGQNVTFRCDPISEHNRLYWYRQTLGQGPEFLTYFQNEAQLEKSRLLSDRFSAERPKGSFSTLEIQRTEQGDSAMYLCASSSRLTGINTGELFFGEGSRLTVL.